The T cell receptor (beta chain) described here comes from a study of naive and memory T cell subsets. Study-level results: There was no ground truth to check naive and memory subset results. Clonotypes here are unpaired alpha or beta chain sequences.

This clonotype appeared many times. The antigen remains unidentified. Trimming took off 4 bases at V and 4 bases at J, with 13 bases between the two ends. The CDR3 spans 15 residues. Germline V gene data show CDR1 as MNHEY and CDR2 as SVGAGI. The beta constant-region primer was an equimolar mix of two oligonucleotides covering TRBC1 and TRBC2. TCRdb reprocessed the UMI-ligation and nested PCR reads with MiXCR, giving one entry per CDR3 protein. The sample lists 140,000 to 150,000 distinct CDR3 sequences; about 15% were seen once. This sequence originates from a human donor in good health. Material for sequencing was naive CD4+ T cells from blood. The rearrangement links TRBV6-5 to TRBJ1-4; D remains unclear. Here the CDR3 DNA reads TGTGCCAGCAGTTCCTTGGAGCCATTTAATGAAAAACTGTTTTTT. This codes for CASSSLEPFNEKLFF.